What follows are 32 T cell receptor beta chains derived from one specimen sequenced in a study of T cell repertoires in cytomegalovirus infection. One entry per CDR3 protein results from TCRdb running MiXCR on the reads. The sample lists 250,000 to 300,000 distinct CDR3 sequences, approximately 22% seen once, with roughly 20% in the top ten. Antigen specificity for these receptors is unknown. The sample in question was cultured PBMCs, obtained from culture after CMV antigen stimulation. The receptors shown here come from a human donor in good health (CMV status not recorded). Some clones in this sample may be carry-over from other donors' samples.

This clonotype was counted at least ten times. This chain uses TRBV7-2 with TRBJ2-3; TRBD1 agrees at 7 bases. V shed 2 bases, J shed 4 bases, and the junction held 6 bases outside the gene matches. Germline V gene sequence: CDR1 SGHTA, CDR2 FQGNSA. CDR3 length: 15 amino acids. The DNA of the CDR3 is TGTGCCAGCAGCTTACGAAGCACAGGGGCAGATACGCAGTATTTT. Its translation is CASSLRSTGADTQYF.

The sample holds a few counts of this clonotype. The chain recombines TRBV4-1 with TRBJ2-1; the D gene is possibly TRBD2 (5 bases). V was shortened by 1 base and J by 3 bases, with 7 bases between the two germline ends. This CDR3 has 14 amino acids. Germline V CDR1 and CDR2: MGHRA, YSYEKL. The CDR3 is CASSQAGGYNEQFF. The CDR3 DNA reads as TGCGCCAGCAGCCAAGCCGGAGGCTACAATGAGCAGTTCTTC.

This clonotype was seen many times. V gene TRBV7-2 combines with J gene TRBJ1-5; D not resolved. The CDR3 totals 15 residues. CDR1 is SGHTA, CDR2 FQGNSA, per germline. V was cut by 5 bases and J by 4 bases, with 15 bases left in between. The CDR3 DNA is TGTGCCAGCAGCCTATCGGCGGATAGAAATCAGCCCCAGCATTTT. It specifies CASSLSADRNQPQHF. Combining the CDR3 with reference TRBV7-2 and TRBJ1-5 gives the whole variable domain GAGVSQSPSNKVTEKGKDVELRCDPISGHTALYWYRQSLGQGLEFLIYFQGNSAPDKSGLPSDRFSAERTGGSVSTLTIQRTQQEDSAVYLCASSLSADRNQPQHFGDGTRLSIL.

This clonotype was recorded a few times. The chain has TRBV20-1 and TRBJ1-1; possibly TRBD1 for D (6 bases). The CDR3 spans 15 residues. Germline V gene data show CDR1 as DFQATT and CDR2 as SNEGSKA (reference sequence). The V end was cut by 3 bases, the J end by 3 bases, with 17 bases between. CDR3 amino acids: CSASLLQGRDTEAFF. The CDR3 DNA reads TGCAGTGCTAGCCTTCTACAGGGTCGGGACACTGAAGCTTTCTTT.

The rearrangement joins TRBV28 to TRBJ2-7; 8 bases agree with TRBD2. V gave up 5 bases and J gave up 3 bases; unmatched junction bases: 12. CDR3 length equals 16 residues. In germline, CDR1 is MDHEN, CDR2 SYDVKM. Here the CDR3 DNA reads TGTGCCAGCAGTCCTCTATCCGGGCGGGAGGTCTACGAGCAGTACTTC. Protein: CASSPLSGREVYEQYF.

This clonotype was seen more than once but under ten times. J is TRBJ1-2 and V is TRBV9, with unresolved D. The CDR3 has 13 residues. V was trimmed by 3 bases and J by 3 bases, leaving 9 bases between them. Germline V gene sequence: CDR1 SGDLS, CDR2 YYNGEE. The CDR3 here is CASSARTDYGYTF. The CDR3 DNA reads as TGTGCCAGCAGCGCAAGGACGGACTATGGCTACACCTTC.

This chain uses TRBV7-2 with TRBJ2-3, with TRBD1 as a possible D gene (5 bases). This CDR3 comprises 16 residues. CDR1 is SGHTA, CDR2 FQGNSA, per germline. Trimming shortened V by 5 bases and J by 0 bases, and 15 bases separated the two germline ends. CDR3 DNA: TGTGCCAGCAGCCTCCGGTCAGGGCCTAGCACAGATACGCAGTATTTT. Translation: CASSLRSGPSTDTQYF. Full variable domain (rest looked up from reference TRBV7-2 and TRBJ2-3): GAGVSQSPSNKVTEKGKDVELRCDPISGHTALYWYRQSLGQGLEFLIYFQGNSAPDKSGLPSDRFSAERTGGSVSTLTIQRTQQEDSAVYLCASSLRSGPSTDTQYFGPGTRLTVL.

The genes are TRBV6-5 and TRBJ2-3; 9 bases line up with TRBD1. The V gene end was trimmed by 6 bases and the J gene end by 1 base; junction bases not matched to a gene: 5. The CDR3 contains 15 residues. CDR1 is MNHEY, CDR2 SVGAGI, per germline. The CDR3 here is CASSVQGARTDTQYF. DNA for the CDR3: TGTGCCAGCAGCGTACAGGGGGCGCGCACAGATACGCAGTATTTT.

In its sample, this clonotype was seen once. The CDR3: CASSFRLHNEQFF. For the CDR3, the DNA is TGTGCCAGCAGCTTTAGACTCCACAATGAGCAGTTCTTC. The rearrangement links TRBV7-4 to TRBJ2-1; D not certain. CDR3 length equals 13 residues. Per germline, CDR1 SGHVT and CDR2 SQSDAQ. V lost 3 bases and J 5 bases, leaving 8 bases between the germline ends.

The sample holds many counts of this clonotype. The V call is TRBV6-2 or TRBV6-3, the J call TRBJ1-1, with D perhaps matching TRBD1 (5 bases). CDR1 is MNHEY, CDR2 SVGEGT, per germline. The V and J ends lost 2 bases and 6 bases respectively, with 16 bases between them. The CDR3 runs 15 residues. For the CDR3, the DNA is TGTGCCAGCAGTTACCCAGGGACTTATCCTCCTGAAGCTTTCTTT. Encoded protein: CASSYPGTYPPEAFF.

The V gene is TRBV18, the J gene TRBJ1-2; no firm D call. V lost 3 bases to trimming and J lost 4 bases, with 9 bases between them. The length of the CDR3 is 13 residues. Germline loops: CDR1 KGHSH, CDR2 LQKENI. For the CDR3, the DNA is TGTGCCAGCTCACCGAAGACGGGCTATGGCTACACCTTC. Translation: CASSPKTGYGYTF.

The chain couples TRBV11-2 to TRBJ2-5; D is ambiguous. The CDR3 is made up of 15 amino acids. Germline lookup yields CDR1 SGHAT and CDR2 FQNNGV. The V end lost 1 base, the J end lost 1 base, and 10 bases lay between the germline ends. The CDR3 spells CASSLGPLRQETQYF. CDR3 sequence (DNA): TGTGCCAGCAGCTTAGGACCCCTTCGCCAAGAGACCCAGTACTTC.

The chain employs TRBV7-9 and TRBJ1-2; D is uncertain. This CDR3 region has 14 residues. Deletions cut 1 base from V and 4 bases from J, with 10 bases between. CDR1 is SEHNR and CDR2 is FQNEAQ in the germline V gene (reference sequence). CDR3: CASSLGSHLYGYTF. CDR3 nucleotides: TGTGCCAGCAGCTTAGGTAGCCACCTCTATGGCTACACCTTC. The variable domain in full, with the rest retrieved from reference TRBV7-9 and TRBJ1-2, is DTGVSQNPRHKITKRGQNVTFRCDPISEHNRLYWYRQTLGQGPEFLTYFQNEAQLEKSRLLSDRFSAERPKGSFSTLEIQRTEQGDSAMYLCASSLGSHLYGYTFGSGTRLTVV.

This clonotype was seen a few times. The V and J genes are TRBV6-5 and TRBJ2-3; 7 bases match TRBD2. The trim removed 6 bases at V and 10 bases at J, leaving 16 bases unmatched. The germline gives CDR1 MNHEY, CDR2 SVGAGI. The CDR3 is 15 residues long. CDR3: CASRGILGRAESQYF. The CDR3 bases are TGTGCCAGCAGGGGGATTTTAGGGAGGGCCGAATCGCAGTATTTT.

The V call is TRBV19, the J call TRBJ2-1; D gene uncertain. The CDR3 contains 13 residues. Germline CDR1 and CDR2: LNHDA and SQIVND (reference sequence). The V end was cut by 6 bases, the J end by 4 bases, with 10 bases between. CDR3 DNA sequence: TGTGCCAGTAGAAGTTCTCTTTACAATGAGCAGTTCTTC. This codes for CASRSSLYNEQFF.

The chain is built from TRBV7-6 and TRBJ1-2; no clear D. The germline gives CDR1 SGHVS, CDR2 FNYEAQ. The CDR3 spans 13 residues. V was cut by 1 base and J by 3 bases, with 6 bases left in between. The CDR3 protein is CASSLGGYYGYTF. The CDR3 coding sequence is TGTGCCAGCAGCTTAGGAGGGTACTATGGCTACACCTTC.

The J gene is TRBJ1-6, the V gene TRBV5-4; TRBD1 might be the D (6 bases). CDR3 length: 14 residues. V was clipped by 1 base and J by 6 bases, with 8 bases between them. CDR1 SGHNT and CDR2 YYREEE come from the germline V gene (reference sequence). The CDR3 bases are TGTGCCAGCAGCTTGACAGGGACTAATTCACCCCTCCACTTT. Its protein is CASSLTGTNSPLHF.

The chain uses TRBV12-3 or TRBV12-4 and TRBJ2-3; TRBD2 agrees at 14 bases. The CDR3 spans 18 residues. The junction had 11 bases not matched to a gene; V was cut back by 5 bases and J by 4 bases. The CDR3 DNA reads TGTGCCAGCAGTCCCCCTAGACTAGCGGGAGGGGCGGCAGATACGCAGTATTTT. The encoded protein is CASSPPRLAGGAADTQYF.

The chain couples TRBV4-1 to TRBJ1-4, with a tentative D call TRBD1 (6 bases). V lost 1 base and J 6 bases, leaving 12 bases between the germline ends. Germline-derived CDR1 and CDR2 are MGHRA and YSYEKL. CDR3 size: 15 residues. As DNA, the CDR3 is TGCGCCAGCAGCCAAGGGCAAGGGGGAGATGAAAAACTGTTTTTT. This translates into CASSQGQGGDEKLFF.

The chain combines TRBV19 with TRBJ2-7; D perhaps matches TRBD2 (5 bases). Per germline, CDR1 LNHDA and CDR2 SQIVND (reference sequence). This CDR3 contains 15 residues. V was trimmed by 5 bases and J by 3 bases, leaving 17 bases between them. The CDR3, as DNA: TGTGCCAGTAGTTACCCGGGCCCAGCGGTCTACGAGCAGTACGTC. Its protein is CASSYPGPAVYEQYV.

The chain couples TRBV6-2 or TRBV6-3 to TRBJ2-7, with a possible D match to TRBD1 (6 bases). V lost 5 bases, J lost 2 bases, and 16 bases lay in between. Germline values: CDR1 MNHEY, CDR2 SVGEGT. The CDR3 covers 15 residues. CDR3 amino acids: CASSETGTHPYEQYV. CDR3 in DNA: TGTGCCAGCAGTGAGACAGGCACGCACCCCTACGAGCAGTACGTC.

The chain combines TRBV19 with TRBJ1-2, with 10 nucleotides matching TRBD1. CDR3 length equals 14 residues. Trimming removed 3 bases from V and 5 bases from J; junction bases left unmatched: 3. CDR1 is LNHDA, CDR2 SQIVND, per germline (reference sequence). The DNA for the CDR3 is TGTGCCAGTAGTATGACAGGGGGCGGGTATGGCTACACCTTC. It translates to CASSMTGGGYGYTF.

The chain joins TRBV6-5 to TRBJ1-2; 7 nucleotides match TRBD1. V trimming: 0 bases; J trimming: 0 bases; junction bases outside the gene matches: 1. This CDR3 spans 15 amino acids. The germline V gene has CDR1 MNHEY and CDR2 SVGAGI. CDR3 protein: CASSYSTGSNYGYTF. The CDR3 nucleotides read TGTGCCAGCAGTTACTCGACAGGGTCTAACTATGGCTACACCTTC.

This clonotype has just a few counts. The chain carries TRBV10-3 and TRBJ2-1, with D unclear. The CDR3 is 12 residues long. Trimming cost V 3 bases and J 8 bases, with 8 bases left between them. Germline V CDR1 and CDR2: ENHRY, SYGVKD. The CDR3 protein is CAISDIGYEQFF. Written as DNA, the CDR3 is TGTGCCATCAGTGATATTGGGTATGAGCAGTTCTTC.

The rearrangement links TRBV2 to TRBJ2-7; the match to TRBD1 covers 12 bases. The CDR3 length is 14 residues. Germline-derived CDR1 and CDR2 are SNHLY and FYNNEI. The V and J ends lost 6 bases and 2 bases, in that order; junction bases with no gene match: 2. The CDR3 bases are TGTGCCAGCAGGGGGACAGGGGGCACCTACGAGCAGTACTTC. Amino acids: CASRGTGGTYEQYF.

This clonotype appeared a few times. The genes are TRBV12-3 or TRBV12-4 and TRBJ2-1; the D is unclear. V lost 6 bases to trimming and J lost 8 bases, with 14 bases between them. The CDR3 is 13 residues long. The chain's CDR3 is CASSWIRGDEQFF. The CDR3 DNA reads TGTGCCAGCAGCTGGATCCGCGGTGATGAGCAGTTCTTC.

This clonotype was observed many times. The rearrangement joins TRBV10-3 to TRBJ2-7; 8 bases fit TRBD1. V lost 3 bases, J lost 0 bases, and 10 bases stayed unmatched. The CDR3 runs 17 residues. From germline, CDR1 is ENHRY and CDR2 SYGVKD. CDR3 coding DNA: TGTGCCATCAGTGACCGGATAACCAGGGGGCTCTCCTACGAGCAGTACGTC. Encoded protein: CAISDRITRGLSYEQYV.

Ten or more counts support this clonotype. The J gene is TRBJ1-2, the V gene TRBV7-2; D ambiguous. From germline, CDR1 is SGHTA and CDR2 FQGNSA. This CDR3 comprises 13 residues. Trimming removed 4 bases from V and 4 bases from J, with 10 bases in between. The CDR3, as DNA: TGTGCCAGCAGCTCGCCCTGGAGCTATGGCTACACCTTC. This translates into CASSSPWSYGYTF.

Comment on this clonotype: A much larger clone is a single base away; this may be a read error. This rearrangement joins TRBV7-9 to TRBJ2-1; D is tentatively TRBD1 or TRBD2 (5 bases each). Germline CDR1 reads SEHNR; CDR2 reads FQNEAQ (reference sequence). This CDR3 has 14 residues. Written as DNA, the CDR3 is TGTACCAGCAGCTTAGTACCCCGGGGCGGCGAGCAGTTCTTC. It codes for CTSSLVPRGGEQFF.

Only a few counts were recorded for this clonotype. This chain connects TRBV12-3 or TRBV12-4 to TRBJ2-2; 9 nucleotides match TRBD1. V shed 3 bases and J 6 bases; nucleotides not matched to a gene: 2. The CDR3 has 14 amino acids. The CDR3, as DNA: TGTGCCAGCAGTTTCACAGGGGGCCCCGGGGAGCTGTTTTTT. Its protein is CASSFTGGPGELFF.

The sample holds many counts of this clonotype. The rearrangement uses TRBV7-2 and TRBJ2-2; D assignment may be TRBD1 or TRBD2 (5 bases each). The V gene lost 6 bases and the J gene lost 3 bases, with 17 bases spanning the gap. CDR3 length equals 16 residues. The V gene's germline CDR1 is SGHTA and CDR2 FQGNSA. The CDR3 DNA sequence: TGTGCCAGCAGGCCGGGGCTTGGGACCTACACCGGGGAGCTGTTTTTT. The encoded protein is CASRPGLGTYTGELFF.

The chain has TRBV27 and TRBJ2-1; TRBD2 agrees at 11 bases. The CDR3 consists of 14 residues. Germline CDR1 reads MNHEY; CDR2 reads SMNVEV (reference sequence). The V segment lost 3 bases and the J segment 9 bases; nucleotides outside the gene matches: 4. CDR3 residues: CASSFSGRAGEQFF. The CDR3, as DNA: TGTGCCAGCAGTTTTAGCGGGAGGGCCGGTGAGCAGTTCTTC.